This T cell receptor beta chain came from a study of T cells in Graves' hyperthyroidism and ophthalmopathy. Trimming cost V 4 bases and J 7 bases; bases outside gene matches: 6. The CDR3 contains 14 residues. This clonotype was counted at least ten times. RNA transcripts yielded amplified TCR beta CDR3 regions. First-round RT-PCR with HTBI primers amplified the TCR CDR3 region. Via MiXCR, TCRdb re-called the multiplex PCR reads, giving one row per CDR3 protein. The sample holds 380,000 or so distinct CDR3 sequences, 19% seen once. Material: blood. The receptor was isolated from a woman between 18 and 29 years old with Graves' hyperthyroidism. The chain links TRBV12-3 or TRBV12-4 to TRBJ1-5, with 8 bases that match TRBD1. The CDR3 DNA follows: TGTGCCAGCAGTTCGTCAGGGGGCCTCCAGCCCCAGCATTTT. Its protein is CASSSSGGLQPQHF.